The T cell receptor (beta chain) under discussion was sequenced for a study of cytomegalovirus exposure and HLA in healthy donors. Broader study findings: Some V segments (TRBV6-2 and TRBV6-3 among them) were excluded as indistinguishable. An analysis done earlier found most TCR beta V segments productive about 87% or about 30% of the time. In a later analysis, V- and J-gene trimming of beta chains associated with a DCLRE1C missense variant, replicated independently. Clonal expansion was found to be greater in HLA-associated TCR beta chains than in equally common others in a later analysis.

This CDR3 is 13 amino acids long. Germline assignment: CDR1 SGDLS and CDR2 YYNGEE. Trimming left V 3 bases short and J 8 bases short, with 14 bases between. A word on this clone: The target antigen is unknown.

The PCR contained 60 Vbeta and 13 Jbeta primers. Generated by immunoSEQ multiplex PCR, the TCRdb table keeps only in-frame clones and is missing some. The data show about 150,000 clones, roughly 80% seen once. Sequencing input: PBMCs. V usage is TRBV9 and J usage is TRBJ1-2; possible D gene TRBD1, 5 bases. The sequence derives from a male donor in good health and CMV-seronegative. CDR3 in amino acids: CASSGGDLGGYTF. CDR3 DNA: TGTGCCAGCAGCGGGGGCGACCTGGGGGGCTACACCTTC.